This note documents a single T cell receptor (beta chain) sequence. Just one base apart from a much larger clone, this may be a read error. A second 7 to 11 cycle PCR used barcoded and J-beta primers. Every single cDNA molecule received a tag from a template-switch adaptor with 12 random nucleotides. Any given sample supplied a minimum of 3 million CDR3-containing paired-end reads. Each CDR3 protein gets one entry after TCRdb re-called the 5' RACE reads with MiXCR. The table includes a few hundred thousand distinct CDR3 sequences, 52% detected once. This sample was taken from a study of blood T cells in healthy people across ages. V dropped 10 bases and J dropped 4; count of bases not matched to a gene: 9. Germline CDR1 and CDR2: ENHRY and SYGVKD. The CDR3 is 13 residues long. A minimum of 7 million PBMCs was isolated per sample.

The V gene is TRBV10-3, the J gene TRBJ1-2, with 7 bases aligning to TRBD1. The sequence was collected from a man between 60 and 70 years old in good health. Sequenced: blood. The CDR3 region is CASRTDRTYGYTF. CDR3 coding DNA: TGTGCCAGCAGGACGGACAGGACCTATGGCTACACCTTC.